These 18 T cell receptor beta chains came from one sample sequenced in a study of T cell repertoires in cytomegalovirus infection. TCRdb ran MiXCR on the reads and lists one entry per CDR3 protein. This table has 150,000 to 200,000 distinct CDR3 sequences, over 13% appearing once. Sequencing was done on a sample of PBMCs. The source is a human donor in good health (CMV status not recorded). Some clones in this sample may be carry-over from other donors' samples.

This chain uses TRBV2 with TRBJ2-1; weak D call: TRBD1 (6 bases). The V gene lost 8 bases and the J gene lost 6 bases, with 20 bases spanning the gap. Germline assignment: CDR1 SNHLY and CDR2 FYNNEI. This CDR3 region has 15 residues. The CDR3 DNA is TGTGCCAGCGAGGGGAGTTACAGGGCCGGCAATGAGCAGTTCTTC. This translates into CASEGSYRAGNEQFF.

This clonotype was observed a few times. The chain uses TRBV29-1 and TRBJ2-1; D is possibly TRBD1 (7 bases). The CDR3 has 16 residues. Germline loops: CDR1 SQVTM, CDR2 ANQGSEA. V was cut by 4 bases and J by 7 bases, with 23 bases left in between. The CDR3 coding sequence is TGCAGCGTTGGAGGTAGAGATTTACAGGGGAGGAATGAGCAGTTCTTC. Translating it yields CSVGGRDLQGRNEQFF.

The gene calls are TRBV28 and TRBJ1-4; weak D call: TRBD1 (6 bases). Germline CDR1 MDHEN, CDR2 SYDVKM. V was shortened by 2 bases and J by 8 bases, with 15 bases between the two germline ends. The CDR3 covers 15 residues. CDR3 sequence reads: CASSLRTVASEKLFF. The CDR3 DNA is TGTGCCAGCAGTTTACGGACAGTTGCTTCGGAAAAACTGTTTTTT.

The sample holds many counts of this clonotype. The chain employs TRBV7-2 and TRBJ1-5; 7 positions match TRBD1. CDR1 and CDR2 (germline): SGHTA, FQGNSA. With V trimmed by 2 bases and J by 4 bases, 17 bases remained unmatched. The CDR3 covers 19 residues. CDR3 amino acids: CASSLPTDSTGTLNQPQHF. The CDR3 DNA reads TGTGCCAGCAGCTTACCCACGGACTCGACAGGGACTCTAAATCAGCCCCAGCATTTT.

The chain joins TRBV11-2 to TRBJ1-4; 8 nucleotides match TRBD1. The germline V gene encodes CDR1 SGHAT and CDR2 FQNNGV. V shed 7 bases and J 5 bases; nucleotides not matched to a gene: 6. The CDR3 is 14 residues long. The CDR3 nucleotides are TGTGCCAGCACCCGGACAGGGCGGAATGAAAAACTGTTTTTT. Its protein product is CASTRTGRNEKLFF.

This clonotype was detected only a few times. V usage is TRBV5-5 and J usage is TRBJ2-7; 13 nucleotides agree with TRBD2. This CDR3 region has 16 residues. CDR1 is SGHKS, CDR2 YYEKEE, per germline (reference sequence). Trimming cost V 3 bases and J 2 bases; bases outside gene matches: 5. CDR3 bases: TGTGCCAGCAGCTGGGGACTAGCGGGATTACCCTACGAGCAGTACTTC. Its protein product is CASSWGLAGLPYEQYF.

This clonotype was detected ten times or more. This rearrangement joins TRBV7-2 to TRBJ2-5, with D possibly TRBD2 on 5 matching bases. The germline gives CDR1 SGHTA, CDR2 FQGNSA. The CDR3 extends over 16 amino acids. Trimming cost V 3 bases and J 4 bases, with 18 bases left between them. In DNA form, the CDR3 reads TGTGCCAGCAGCTTTAGGAGCGGCAGCAGCCGAGAGACCCAGTACTTC. Amino acid sequence: CASSFRSGSSRETQYF.

The chain links TRBV2 to TRBJ2-3; 9 nucleotides line up with TRBD1. The junction had 12 bases not matched to a gene; V was cut back by 6 bases and J by 11 bases. Germline V CDR1 and CDR2: SNHLY, FYNNEI. This CDR3 has 14 residues. Here the CDR3 DNA reads TGTGCCAGCAGCTCCGGGACAGGGCCCCTAGGGCAGTATTTT. Its protein product is CASSSGTGPLGQYF.

As for this clonotype: A much larger clone differs from this one at a single base, so this may be a read error. The chain links TRBV7-3 to TRBJ2-7; D unclear. This CDR3 has 13 amino acids. The germline V and J ends were trimmed by 2 bases and 0 bases, with 5 bases remaining between them. Germline CDR1 SGHTA, CDR2 FQGTGA. This CDR3 reads CASSLWASYEQYF. The CDR3 DNA follows: TGTGCCAGCAGCTTATGGGCCTCCTACGAGCAGTACTTC. Looking up the rest from reference TRBV7-3 and TRBJ2-7 gives the full variable domain: GAGVSQTPSNKVTEKGKYVELRCDPISGHTALYWYRQSLGQGPEFLIYFQGTGAADDSGLPNDRFFAVRPEGSVSTLKIQRTERGDSAVYLCASSLWASYEQYFGPGTRLTVT.

This clonotype was found a few times. The V and J genes are TRBV12-3 or TRBV12-4 and TRBJ1-6; TRBD1 might be the D (6 bases). V was cut by 2 bases and J by 7 bases, with 9 bases left in between. The length of the CDR3 is 14 residues. The CDR3 protein is CASSLRTENSPLHF. CDR3 in DNA: TGTGCCAGCAGTTTAAGGACAGAAAATTCACCCCTCCACTTT.

There are many counts of this clonotype. V and J are TRBV29-1 and TRBJ2-7; 15 bases align to TRBD2. This CDR3 is built from 18 residues. Germline trimming cut 6 bases from V and 3 bases from J; bases unmatched to any gene: 15. Germline V gives CDR1 SQVTM, CDR2 ANQGSEA. CDR3 sequence: CSVSVSLGTSGRFYEQYF. The DNA of the CDR3 is TGCAGCGTGTCCGTCTCCCTAGGGACTAGCGGGAGGTTCTACGAGCAGTACTTC.

There are many counts of this clonotype. This rearrangement joins TRBV19 to TRBJ2-7, with 10 nucleotides matching TRBD1. The V gene end was trimmed by 10 bases and the J gene end by 2 bases; junction bases not matched to a gene: 23. The CDR3 loop spans 19 amino acids. The germline V gene has CDR1 LNHDA and CDR2 SQIVND (reference sequence). Here the CDR3 reads CAIKTGQGTSGVLPYEQYF. CDR3 DNA: TGTGCCATTAAAACGGGACAGGGGACCAGCGGGGTCTTACCCTACGAGCAGTACTTC.

This clonotype was observed at least ten times. The chain combines TRBV7-2 with TRBJ2-3; D ambiguous. The CDR3 consists of 16 residues. Trimming pared 0 bases from V and 2 bases from J, leaving 12 bases between. Germline V gives CDR1 SGHTA, CDR2 FQGNSA. The CDR3 DNA sequence: TGTGCCAGCAGCTTAGCAGCCCAGTTGTTCACAGATACGCAGTATTTT. Amino acid sequence: CASSLAAQLFTDTQYF.

The chain carries TRBV4-1 and TRBJ2-6; 7 nucleotides line up with TRBD1. Germline V gives CDR1 MGHRA, CDR2 YSYEKL. The CDR3 is 19 residues long. J gave up 2 bases and V 0 bases, and 10 bases lay outside the gene matches. Here the CDR3 DNA reads TGCGCCAGCAGCCAAGAGGGGTTAACAGGGGTGGCTGGGGCCAACGTCCTGACTTTC. It yields the protein CASSQEGLTGVAGANVLTF.

This clonotype was counted only a few times. V gene TRBV7-4 combines with J gene TRBJ2-1, with a tentative D call TRBD1 (6 bases). Trimming took off 2 bases at V and 1 base at J, with 15 bases between the two ends. The CDR3 has 17 residues. Germline assignment: CDR1 SGHVT and CDR2 SQSDAQ. CDR3 nucleotides: TGTGCCAGCAGCTTACCGCCCAGGGGAAGGTCCTACAATGAGCAGTTCTTC. Its translation: CASSLPPRGRSYNEQFF.

A few counts support this clonotype. The chain uses TRBV7-9 and TRBJ2-1; 8 bases agree with TRBD2. CDR3 length equals 15 residues. Germline-derived CDR1 and CDR2 are SEHNR and FQNEAQ (reference sequence). With V trimmed by 5 bases and J by 3 bases, 6 bases remained unmatched. CDR3: CASSPGSGIYNEQFF. As DNA, the CDR3 is TGTGCCAGCAGCCCCGGTAGCGGGATCTACAATGAGCAGTTCTTC.

A few counts support this clonotype. The CDR3 sequence: CASSLEGSTPYGYTF. The CDR3 region has the DNA TGCGCCAGCAGCTTGGAAGGCAGTACACCCTATGGCTACACCTTC. The gene calls are TRBV5-1 and TRBJ1-2; D unresolved. V lost 0 bases, J lost 4 bases, and 13 bases lay in between. The CDR3 covers 15 residues. Germline loops: CDR1 SGHRS, CDR2 YFSETQ.

This rearrangement joins TRBV15 to TRBJ2-1; D may be TRBD2 (5 bases). The CDR3 covers 14 residues. Trimming left V 0 bases short and J 8 bases short, with 11 bases between. Germline V CDR1 and CDR2: LNHNV, YYDKDF (reference sequence). The CDR3: CATSRDRGSHEQFF. As DNA, the CDR3 is TGTGCCACCAGCAGAGATCGAGGGTCCCATGAGCAGTTCTTC.